What follows are 8 T cell receptor beta chains derived from one specimen sequenced in a study of Graves' ophthalmopathy and Graves' hyperthyroidism. Amplification of TCR beta CDR3 regions used RNA transcripts. Investigators did first-round RT-PCR with HTBI primers, then second-round multiplex PCR. TCRdb re-called the multiplex PCR reads with MiXCR, one entry per CDR3 protein. The table has 680,000 or so distinct CDR3 sequences, about a fifth seen once. The source material was peripheral blood. The receptors were sampled from a woman under 30 with stable Graves' hyperthyroidism. Some clones in this sample may be carry-over from other donors' samples.

The chain is built from TRBV6-1 and TRBJ2-5; 8 nucleotides match TRBD2. This CDR3 is 16 amino acids long. Germline V gene lookup returns CDR1 MNHNS and CDR2 SASEGT. The trim removed 7 bases at V and 1 base at J, leaving 11 bases unmatched. In DNA, the CDR3 is TGTGCCAGCACCGACCCGGGACTAGTGCCCCAAGAGACCCAGTACTTC. Its protein product is CASTDPGLVPQETQYF.

This clonotype was detected many times. The V gene is TRBV5-6, the J gene TRBJ1-1, with D tentatively TRBD1 (5 bases). V lost 0 bases, J lost 5 bases, and 14 bases lay in between. Germline lookup yields CDR1 SGHDT and CDR2 YYEEEE. The CDR3 extends over 15 amino acids. This CDR3 is CASSLAWGGRTEAFF. In nucleotides, the CDR3 is TGTGCCAGCAGCTTGGCCTGGGGGGGAAGAACTGAAGCTTTCTTT. The whole variable domain, filled in from reference TRBV5-6 and TRBJ1-1, reads DAGVTQSPTHLIKTRGQQVTLRCSPKSGHDTVSWYQQALGQGPQFIFQYYEEEERQRGNFPDRFSGHQFPNYSSELNVNALLLGDSALYLCASSLAWGGRTEAFFGQGTRLTVV.

About this clonotype: A much larger clonotype is one base distant, so this may be a read error. V usage is TRBV5-1 and J usage is TRBJ2-6; 7 nucleotides line up with TRBD1. Germline-derived CDR1 and CDR2 are SGHRS and YFSETQ. The CDR3 sequence is 18 residues long. The CDR3 spells CASSLAQGGLPGVNVLTF. CDR3 coding DNA: TGCGCCAGCAGCTTGGCCCAAGGGGGCCTTCCTGGGGTCAACGTCCTGACTTTC.

At least ten counts were recorded for this clonotype. The chain has TRBV20-1 and TRBJ1-1; D might be TRBD1 (6 bases). The CDR3 sequence is 11 residues long. Trimming stripped 3 bases from V and 8 bases from J, with 10 bases between. Germline lookup yields CDR1 DFQATT and CDR2 SNEGSKA (reference sequence). The CDR3 nucleotides are TGCAGTGCTAGGGGGACAAAAGAAGCTTTCTTT. This gives the protein CSARGTKEAFF.

The chain couples TRBV5-1 to TRBJ1-1, with D unresolved. V lost 3 bases, J lost 0 bases, and 9 bases lay in between. The CDR3 runs to 14 residues. The germline V gene encodes CDR1 SGHRS and CDR2 YFSETQ. Written as DNA, the CDR3 is TGCGCCAGCAGCTCTCGGGGTATGAACACTGAAGCTTTCTTT. It translates to CASSSRGMNTEAFF.

This clonotype was found many times. This chain joins TRBV7-2 and TRBJ2-7; maybe TRBD1 (6 bases). In germline, CDR1 is SGHTA, CDR2 FQGNSA. CDR3 length equals 15 residues. V was cut by 4 bases and J by 5 bases, with 18 bases left in between. The CDR3 sequence is CASSWTGTQSDEQYF. The CDR3 bases are TGTGCCAGCAGCTGGACCGGGACACAGAGTGACGAGCAGTACTTC.

This clonotype was observed many times. The chain links TRBV12-3 or TRBV12-4 to TRBJ1-5; D unresolved. V lost 3 bases and J lost 0, with 6 bases in between. This CDR3 is 14 amino acids long. The CDR3 sequence: CASSLHTSNQPQHF. In DNA form, the CDR3 reads TGTGCCAGCAGTTTGCACACTAGCAATCAGCCCCAGCATTTT.

V usage is TRBV6-5 and J usage is TRBJ2-7; D call uncertain. The CDR3 has 15 amino acids. Germline V gene data show CDR1 as MNHEY and CDR2 as SVGAGI. Trimming removed 0 bases from V and 0 bases from J, with 9 bases in between. CDR3 sequence: CASSYSMGGSYEQYF. CDR3 in DNA: TGTGCCAGCAGTTACTCGATGGGCGGCTCCTACGAGCAGTACTTC.